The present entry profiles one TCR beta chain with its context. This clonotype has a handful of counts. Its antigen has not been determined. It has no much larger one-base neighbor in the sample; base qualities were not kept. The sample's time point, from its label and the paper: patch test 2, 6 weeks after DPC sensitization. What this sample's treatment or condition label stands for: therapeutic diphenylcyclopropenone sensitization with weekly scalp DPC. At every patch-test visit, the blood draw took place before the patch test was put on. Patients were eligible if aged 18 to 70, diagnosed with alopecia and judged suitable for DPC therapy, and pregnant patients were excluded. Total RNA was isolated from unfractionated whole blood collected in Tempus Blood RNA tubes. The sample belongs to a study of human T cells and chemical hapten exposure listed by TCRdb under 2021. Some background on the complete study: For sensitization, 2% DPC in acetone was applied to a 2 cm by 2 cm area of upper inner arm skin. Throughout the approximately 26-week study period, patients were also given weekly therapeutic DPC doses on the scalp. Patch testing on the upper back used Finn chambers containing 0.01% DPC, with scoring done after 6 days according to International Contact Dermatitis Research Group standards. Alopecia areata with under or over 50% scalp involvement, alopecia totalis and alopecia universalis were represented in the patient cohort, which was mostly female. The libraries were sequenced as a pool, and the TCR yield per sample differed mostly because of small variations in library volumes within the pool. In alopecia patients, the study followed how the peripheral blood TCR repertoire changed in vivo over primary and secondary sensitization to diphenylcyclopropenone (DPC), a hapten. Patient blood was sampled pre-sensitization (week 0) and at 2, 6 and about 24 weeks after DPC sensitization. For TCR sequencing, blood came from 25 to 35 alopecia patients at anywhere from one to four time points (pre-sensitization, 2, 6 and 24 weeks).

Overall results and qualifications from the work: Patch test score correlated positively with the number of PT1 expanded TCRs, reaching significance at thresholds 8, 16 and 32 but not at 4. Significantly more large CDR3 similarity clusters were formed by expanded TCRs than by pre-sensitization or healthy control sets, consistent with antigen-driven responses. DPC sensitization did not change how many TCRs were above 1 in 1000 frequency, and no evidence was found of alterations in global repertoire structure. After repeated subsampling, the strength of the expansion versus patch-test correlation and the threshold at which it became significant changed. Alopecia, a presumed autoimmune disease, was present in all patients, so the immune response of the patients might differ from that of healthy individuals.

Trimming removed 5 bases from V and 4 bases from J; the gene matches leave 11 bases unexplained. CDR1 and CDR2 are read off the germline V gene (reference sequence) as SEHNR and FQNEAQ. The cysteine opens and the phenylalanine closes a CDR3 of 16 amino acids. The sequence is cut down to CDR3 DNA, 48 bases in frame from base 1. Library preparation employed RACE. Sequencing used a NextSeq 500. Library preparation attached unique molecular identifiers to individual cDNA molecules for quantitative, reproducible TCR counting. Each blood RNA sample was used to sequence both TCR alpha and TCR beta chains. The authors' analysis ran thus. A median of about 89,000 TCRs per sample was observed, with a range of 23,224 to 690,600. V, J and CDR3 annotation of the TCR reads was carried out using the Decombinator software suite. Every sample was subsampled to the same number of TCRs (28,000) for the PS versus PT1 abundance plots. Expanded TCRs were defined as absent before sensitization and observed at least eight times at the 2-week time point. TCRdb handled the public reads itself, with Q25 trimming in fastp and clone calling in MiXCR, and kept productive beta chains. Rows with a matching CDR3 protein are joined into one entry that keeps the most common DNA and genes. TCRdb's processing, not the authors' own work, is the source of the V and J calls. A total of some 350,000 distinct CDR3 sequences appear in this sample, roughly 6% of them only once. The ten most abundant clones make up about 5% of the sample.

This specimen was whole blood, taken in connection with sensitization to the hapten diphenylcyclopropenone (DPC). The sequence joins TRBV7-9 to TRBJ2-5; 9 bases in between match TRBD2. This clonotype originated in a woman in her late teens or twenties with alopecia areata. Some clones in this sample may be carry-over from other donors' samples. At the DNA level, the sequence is TGTGCCAGCAGCGAAGGGTACCTAGCGGGGCTAGAGACCCAGTACTTC. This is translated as CASSEGYLAGLETQYF.